This paragraph covers one TCR beta chain sequence. Its cognate antigen is unknown. V shed 4 bases, J shed 2 bases, and the junction held 6 bases outside the gene matches. From germline, CDR1 is SGHVS and CDR2 FNYEAQ. The CDR3 length is 17 residues. These data originate in a study of T cell repertoires in cytomegalovirus infection. Looking at the study overall: Selected CMV epitopes included recently identified HLA-C-restricted ones as well as well-studied HLA-B-restricted ones. Public TCR beta signature analysis indicated the presence of both CMV infection and matching HLA type. General observations from the study: The study found HLA-C-restricted CMV-specific TCR beta clonotypes dominating the ex vivo response.

MiXCR, run by TCRdb on the reads, gives a single entry per CDR3 protein. Of 100,000 or so distinct CDR3 sequences in the sample, less than 55% are singletons; the top ten hold around 74%. V is TRBV7-6 and J is TRBJ2-2, with TRBD2 matching over 11 bases. This clonotype originated in a human donor in good health (CMV status not recorded). Some clones in this sample may be carry-over from other donors' samples. The sample consisted of CD8+ T cells from cultured PBMCs, taken from culture after CMV antigen stimulation. The CDR3 here is CASSSTLAGGNTGELFF. CDR3 nucleotides: TGTGCCAGCAGCTCCACCCTAGCGGGGGGCAACACCGGGGAGCTGTTTTTT. The whole variable domain, filled in from reference TRBV7-6 and TRBJ2-2, reads GAGVSQSPRYKVTKRGQDVALRCDPISGHVSLYWYRQALGQGPEFLTYFNYEAQQDKSGLPNDRFSAERPEGSISTLTIQRTEQRDSAMYRCASSSTLAGGNTGELFFGEGSRLTVL.